This T cell receptor beta chain was sequenced in a study of graft-versus-host responses after intestinal transplantation (dated by TCRdb to the early 2020s). With regard to the full study: Multivisceral, liver-intestinal, or isolated intestinal transplants were received by the recipients. Donor T cell macrochimerism was defined as a peak of at least 4% donor T cells among recipient peripheral blood mononuclear cells. The cohort enrolled roughly 25 intestinal transplant recipients including one retransplant, and 3 patients lacking pretransplant specimens were excluded. Anti-thymocyte globulin induction was given to all recipients, followed by maintenance tacrolimus and steroids for roughly 3 years. To identify alloreactive clones, pre-transplant mixed lymphocyte reaction products were sequenced and compared with unstimulated pre-transplant donor and recipient T cells. Bulk TCR-beta CDR3 sequencing was used to track graft-versus-host and host-versus-graft alloreactive T cell clones in the graft, circulation and bone marrow after intestinal transplantation. Rather than being sequenced by the commercial service, samples from a few later patients were sequenced in-house on an Illumina MiSeq and processed with MiXCR. General findings and caveats noted by the study authors: Early after transplant, declines in HvG clones were associated with peak levels of circulating GvH clones. In patients with donor T cell macrochimerism, the allografts had high GvH to HvG T cell clonal ratios. GvH clones turned up in recipient bone marrow, with some appearing earlier in ileal mucosa or blood, a pattern consistent with an intestinal mucosal origin. The conclusions were limited by the relatively low number and heterogeneity of the intestinal transplant patients.

As regards this clone: Which antigen it targets is not known. Base qualities are missing; no much larger clone stands one base away.

CDR1 and CDR2 are read off the germline V gene as SGHRS and YFSETQ. V trim: 4 bases; J trim: 3 bases; unmatched bases: 6. There are 16 amino acids in the CDR3, from cysteine to phenylalanine inclusive. Of all the DNA, just the CDR3 is kept, 48 bases in frame from base 1. The sample's time point label, decoded: cells obtained before transplantation from donor or recipient. CD3+CD4+ and CD3+CD8+ populations were FACS-sorted from unstimulated pre-transplant donor and recipient cells taken from spleen or lymph nodes. The library was generated by the immunoSEQ multiplex PCR assay. For most patients, genomic DNA was isolated with the Qiagen DNeasy Blood and Tissue Kit and sent frozen to Adaptive Biotechnologies for TCR sequencing. For most patients, high-throughput TCR-beta CDR3 sequencing of genomic DNA was performed by Adaptive Biotechnologies. On the authors' methods: TCR sequencing data were retrieved from Adaptive's ImmunoSEQ software for roughly 17 patients, whereas three other patients were processed with MiXCR and VDJtools. To correct CD4 versus CD8 sorting errors, any sequence found in both subsets at a frequency ratio below 5:1 was removed. Because the origin of CDR3 nucleotide sequences shared between donor and recipient could not be assigned, those sequences were removed. To count as alloreactive, a clone needed at least 2-fold expansion over unstimulated cells and a minimum CFSE-low frequency of 0.002% (template counts) or 0.001% (read counts). Clones detected in sequenced pre-transplant spleen, lymph node, or MLR CFSE-low populations of the donor or recipient were defined as mappable. Cumulative frequency of alloreactive clones was calculated as a percentage of all sequences weighted by copy number. What TCRdb holds here is the immuneACCESS table cut down to in-frame rearrangements. Part of the clones is not present; checked against another copy, under half of the missing clones reflect an unresolved V gene, and the others are unexplained. V and J calls and clone size are given by that table; D and trimming were obtained from the DNA. The sample table shows tens of thousands of clones, and 92% are seen once. About 0.28% of the sample is taken by the ten largest.

The receptor was derived from a human donor who received an intestinal transplant. Material: unstimulated CD4+ T cells sorted from spleen or lymph node cells, obtained before intestinal transplant. The rearranged chain carries TRBV5-1 and TRBJ1-4; the central 10 bases match TRBD1. In nucleotide form, the sequence is TGCGCCAGCAGCCAGTGGGGACAGGGGCCTAATGAAAAACTGTTTTTT. Its amino acids are CASSQWGQGPNEKLFF.